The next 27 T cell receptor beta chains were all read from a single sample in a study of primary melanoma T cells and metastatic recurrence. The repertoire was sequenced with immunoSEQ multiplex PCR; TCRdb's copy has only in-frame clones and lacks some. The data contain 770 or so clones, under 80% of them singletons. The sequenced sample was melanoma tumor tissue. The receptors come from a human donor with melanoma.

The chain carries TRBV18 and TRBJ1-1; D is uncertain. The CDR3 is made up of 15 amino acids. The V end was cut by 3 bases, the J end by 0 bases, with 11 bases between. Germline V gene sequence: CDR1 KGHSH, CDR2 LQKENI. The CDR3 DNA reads TGTGCCAGCTCACCCCCGGACGGAATGAACACTGAAGCTTTCTTT. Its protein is CASSPPDGMNTEAFF. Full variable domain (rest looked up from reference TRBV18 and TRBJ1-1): NAGVMQNPRHLVRRRGQEARLRCSPMKGHSHVYWYRQLPEEGLKFMVYLQKENIIDESGMPKERFSAEFPKEGPSILRIQQVVRGDSAAYFCASSPPDGMNTEAFFGQGTRLTVV.

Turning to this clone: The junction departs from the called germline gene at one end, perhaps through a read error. The CDR3 spells CASSVAAGHTEAFF. The DNA of the CDR3 is TGTGCCAGCAGCGTAGCGGCAGGGCATACTGAAGCTTTCTTT. This chain joins TRBV7-4 and TRBJ1-1, with D possibly matching TRBD1 (5 bases). The CDR3 covers 14 residues. Germline V gives CDR1 SGHVT, CDR2 SQSDAQ.

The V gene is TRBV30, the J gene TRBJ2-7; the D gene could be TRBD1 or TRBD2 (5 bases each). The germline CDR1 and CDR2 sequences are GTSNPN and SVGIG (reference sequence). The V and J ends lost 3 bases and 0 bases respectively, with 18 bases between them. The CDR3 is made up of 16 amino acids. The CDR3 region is CAWRGLGTASSYEQYF. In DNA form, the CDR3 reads TGTGCCTGGAGGGGCCTTGGGACGGCAAGCTCCTACGAGCAGTACTTC. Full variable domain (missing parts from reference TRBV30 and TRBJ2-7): SQTIHQWPATLVQPVGSPLSLECTVEGTSNPNLYWYRQAAGRGLQLLFYSVGIGQISSEVPQNLSASRPQDRQFILSSKKLLLSDSGFYLCAWRGLGTASSYEQYFGPGTRLTVT.

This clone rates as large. The CDR3 protein is CASSDGPMPMLRANVLTF. In nucleotides, the CDR3 is TGTGCCAGTAGTGACGGGCCAATGCCAATGCTGCGAGCCAACGTCCTGACTTTC. The rearrangement uses TRBV19 and TRBJ2-6; D ambiguous. Trimming removed 5 bases from V and 7 bases from J, with 24 bases in between. Germline loops: CDR1 LNHDA, CDR2 SQIVND (reference sequence). The CDR3 totals 18 residues.

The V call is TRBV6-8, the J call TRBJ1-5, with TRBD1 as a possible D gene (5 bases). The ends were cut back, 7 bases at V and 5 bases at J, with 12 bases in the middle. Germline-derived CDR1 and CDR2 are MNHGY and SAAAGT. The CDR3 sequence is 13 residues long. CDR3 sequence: CASTGTDYQPQHF. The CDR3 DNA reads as TGTGCCAGCACCGGGACCGACTATCAGCCCCAGCATTTT.

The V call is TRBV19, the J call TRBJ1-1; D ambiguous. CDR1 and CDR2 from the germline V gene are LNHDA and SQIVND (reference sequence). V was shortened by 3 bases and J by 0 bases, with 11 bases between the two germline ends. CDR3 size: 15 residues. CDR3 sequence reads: CASSMTRLLNTEAFF. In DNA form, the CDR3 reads TGTGCCAGTAGTATGACCAGATTACTGAACACTGAAGCTTTCTTT.

Here the CDR3 DNA reads TGCGCCAGCAGCCAACTCCTTACTAGCGGGAGACGCGCCGGGGAGCTGTTTTTT. It specifies CASSQLLTSGRRAGELFF. This chain connects TRBV4-1 to TRBJ2-2; TRBD2 matches 11 bases. CDR1 is MGHRA, CDR2 YSYEKL, per germline. V dropped 2 bases and J dropped 6; count of bases not matched to a gene: 11. This CDR3 is built from 18 residues.

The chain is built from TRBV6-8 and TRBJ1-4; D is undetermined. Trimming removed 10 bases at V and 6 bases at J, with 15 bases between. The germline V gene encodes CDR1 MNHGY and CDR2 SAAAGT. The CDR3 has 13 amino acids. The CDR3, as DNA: TGTGCCACCACAGAGGGCAACGATGAAAAACTGTTTTTT. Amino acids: CATTEGNDEKLFF.

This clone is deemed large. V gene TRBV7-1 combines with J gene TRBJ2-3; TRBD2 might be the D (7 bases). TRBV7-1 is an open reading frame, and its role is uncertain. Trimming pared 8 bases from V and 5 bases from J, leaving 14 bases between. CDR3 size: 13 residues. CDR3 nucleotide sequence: TGTGCCAGCTTCCCGGGGGGCCTAGATACGCAGTATTTT. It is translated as CASFPGGLDTQYF.

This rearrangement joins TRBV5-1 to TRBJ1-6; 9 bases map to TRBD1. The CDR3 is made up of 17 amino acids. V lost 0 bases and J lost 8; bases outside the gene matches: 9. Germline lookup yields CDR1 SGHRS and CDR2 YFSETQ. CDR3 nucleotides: TGCGCCAGCAGCTTGGAGAGACCCACAGGGGGCGATTCACCCCTCCACTTT. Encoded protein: CASSLERPTGGDSPLHF.

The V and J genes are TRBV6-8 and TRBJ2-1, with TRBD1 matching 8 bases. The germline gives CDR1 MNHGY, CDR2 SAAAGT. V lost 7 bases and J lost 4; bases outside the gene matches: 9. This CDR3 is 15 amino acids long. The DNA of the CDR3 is TGTGCCAGCACAACCGGACAGGGACGGTACAATGAGCAGTTCTTC. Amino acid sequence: CASTTGQGRYNEQFF.

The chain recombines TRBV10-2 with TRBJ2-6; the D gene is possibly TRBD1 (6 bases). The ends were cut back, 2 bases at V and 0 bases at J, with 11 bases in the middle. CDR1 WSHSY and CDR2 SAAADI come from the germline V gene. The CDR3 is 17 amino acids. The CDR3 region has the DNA TGCGCCAGCAGTGAGGCAGGGGTACACTCTGGGGCCAACGTCCTGACTTTC. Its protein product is CASSEAGVHSGANVLTF.

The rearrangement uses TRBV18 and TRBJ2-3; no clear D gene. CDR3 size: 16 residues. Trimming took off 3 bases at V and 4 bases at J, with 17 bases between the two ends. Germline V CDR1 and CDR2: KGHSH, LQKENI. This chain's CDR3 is CASSPLPSLPSDTQYF. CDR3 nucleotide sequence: TGTGCCAGCTCACCTCTTCCCTCCCTCCCCTCAGATACGCAGTATTTT.

This CDR3 reads CAWSRQGNQPQHF. The CDR3 coding sequence is TGTGCCTGGAGTCGGCAGGGGAATCAGCCCCAGCATTTT. The rearrangement links TRBV30 to TRBJ1-5; possible D gene TRBD1, 6 bases. V was shortened by 2 bases and J by 4 bases, with 9 bases between the two germline ends. In germline, CDR1 is GTSNPN, CDR2 SVGIG (reference sequence). The CDR3 is 13 residues long.

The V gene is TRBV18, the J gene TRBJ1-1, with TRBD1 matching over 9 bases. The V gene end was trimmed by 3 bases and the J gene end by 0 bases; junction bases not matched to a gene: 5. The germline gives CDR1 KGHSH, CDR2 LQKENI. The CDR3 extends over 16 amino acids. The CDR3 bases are TGTGCCAGCTCACCTCCGGACAGGGGTATGAACACTGAAGCTTTCTTT. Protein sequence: CASSPPDRGMNTEAFF.

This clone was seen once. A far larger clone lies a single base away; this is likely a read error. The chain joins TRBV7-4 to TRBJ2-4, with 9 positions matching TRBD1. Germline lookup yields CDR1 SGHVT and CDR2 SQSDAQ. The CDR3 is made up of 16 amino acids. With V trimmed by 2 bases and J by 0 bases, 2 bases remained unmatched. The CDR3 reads CASSLMGQGAKNIQYF. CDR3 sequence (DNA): TGTGCCAGCAGCTTAATGGGACAGGGAGCCAAAAACATTCAGTACTTC.

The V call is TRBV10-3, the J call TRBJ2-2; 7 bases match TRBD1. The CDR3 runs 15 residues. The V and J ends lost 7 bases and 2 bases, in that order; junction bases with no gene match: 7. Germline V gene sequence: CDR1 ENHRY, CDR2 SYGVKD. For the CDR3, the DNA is TGTGCCATCAATAGACAGGGAATTAACACCGGGGAGCTGTTTTTT. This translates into CAINRQGINTGELFF.

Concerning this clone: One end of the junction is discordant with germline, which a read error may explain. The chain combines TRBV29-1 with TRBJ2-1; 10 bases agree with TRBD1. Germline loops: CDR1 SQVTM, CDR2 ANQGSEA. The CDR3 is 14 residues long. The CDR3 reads CSVDSGTGVNEQFF. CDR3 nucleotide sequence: TGCAGCGTTGATTCCGGGACAGGGGTCAATGAGCAATTCTTC.

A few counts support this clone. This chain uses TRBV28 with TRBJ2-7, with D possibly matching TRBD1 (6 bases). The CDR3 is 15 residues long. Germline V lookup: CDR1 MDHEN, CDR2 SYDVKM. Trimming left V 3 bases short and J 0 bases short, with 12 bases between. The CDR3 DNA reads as TGTGCCAGCAGTTTTGTTCAGGGGATCTCCTACGAGCAGTACTTC. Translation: CASSFVQGISYEQYF.

The CDR3 nucleotides are TGTGCCAGTAACCAAAGACAGGCTGGGGCCAACGTCCTGACTTTC. Protein sequence: CASNQRQAGANVLTF. V and J are TRBV19 and TRBJ2-6; tentatively, D is TRBD1 (6 bases). The CDR3 spans 15 residues. The V end was cut by 7 bases, the J end by 2 bases, with 12 bases between. In germline, CDR1 is LNHDA, CDR2 SQIVND (reference sequence). The full variable domain, its missing parts supplied by reference TRBV19 and TRBJ2-6, is DGGITQSPKYLFRKEGQNVTLSCEQNLNHDAMYWYRQDPGQGLRLIYYSQIVNDFQKGDIAEGYSVSREKKESFPLTVTSAQKNPTAFYLCASNQRQAGANVLTFGAGSRLTVL.

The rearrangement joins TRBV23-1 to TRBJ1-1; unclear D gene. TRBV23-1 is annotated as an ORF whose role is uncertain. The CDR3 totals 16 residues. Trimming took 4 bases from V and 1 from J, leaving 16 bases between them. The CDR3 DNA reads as TGCGCCAGCAGTCTTAGGGTAATCGGGAGGAACACTGAAGCTTTCTTT. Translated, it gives CASSLRVIGRNTEAFF.

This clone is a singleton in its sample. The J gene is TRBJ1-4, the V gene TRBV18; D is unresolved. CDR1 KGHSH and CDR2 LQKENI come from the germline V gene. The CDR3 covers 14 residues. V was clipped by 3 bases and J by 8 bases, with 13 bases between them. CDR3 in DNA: TGTGCCAGCTCACCTCCACCGGGTCGAGAAAAACTGTTTTTT. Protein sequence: CASSPPPGREKLFF.

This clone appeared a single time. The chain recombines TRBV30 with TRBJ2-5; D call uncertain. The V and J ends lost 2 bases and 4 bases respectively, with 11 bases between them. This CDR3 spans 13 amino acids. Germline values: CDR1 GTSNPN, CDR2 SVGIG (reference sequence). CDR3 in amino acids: CAWSPLDLETQYF. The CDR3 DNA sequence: TGTGCCTGGAGTCCTCTAGACCTAGAGACCCAGTACTTC.

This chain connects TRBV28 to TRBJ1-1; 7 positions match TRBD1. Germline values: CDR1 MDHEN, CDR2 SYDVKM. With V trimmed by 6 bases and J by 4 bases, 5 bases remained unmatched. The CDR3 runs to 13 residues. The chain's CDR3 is CASRAGGSTEAFF. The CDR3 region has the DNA TGTGCCAGCAGAGCAGGGGGAAGCACTGAAGCTTTCTTT.

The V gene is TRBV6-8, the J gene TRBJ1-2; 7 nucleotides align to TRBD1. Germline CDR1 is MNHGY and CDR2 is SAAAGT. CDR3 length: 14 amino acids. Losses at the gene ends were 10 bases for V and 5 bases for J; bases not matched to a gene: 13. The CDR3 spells CATKTAQGKYGYTF. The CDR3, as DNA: TGTGCCACTAAAACGGCACAGGGGAAGTATGGCTACACCTTC.

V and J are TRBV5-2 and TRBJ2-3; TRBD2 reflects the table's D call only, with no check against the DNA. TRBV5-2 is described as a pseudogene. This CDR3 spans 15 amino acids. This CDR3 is CASSYAGGRTDTQYF. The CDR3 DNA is TGTGCCAGCAGCTACGCGGGGGGCCGGACAGATACGCAGTATTTT.

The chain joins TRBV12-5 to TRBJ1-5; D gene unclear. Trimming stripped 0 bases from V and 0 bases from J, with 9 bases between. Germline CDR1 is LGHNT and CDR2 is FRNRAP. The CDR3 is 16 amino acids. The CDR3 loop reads CASGLVFGYSNQPQHF. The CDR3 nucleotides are TGTGCTAGTGGTTTGGTATTCGGCTATAGCAATCAGCCCCAGCATTTT.